This T cell receptor beta chain was sequenced for a study of T cell changes during pregnancy in multiple sclerosis. The repertoire was sequenced with immunoSEQ multiplex PCR; TCRdb's copy has only in-frame clones and lacks some. The sample carries 30,000 to 50,000 clones, 91% recorded once. The sequences come from CD4+ T cells from peripheral blood mononuclear cells, collected in the third trimester of pregnancy. The receptor was isolated from a female donor in good health, enrolled as a control in a pregnancy study.

In DNA, the CDR3 is TGTGCCAGCAGCTTACGCTACGAGCAGTACTTC. Protein: CASSLRYEQYF. This chain connects TRBV7-8 to TRBJ2-7; unclear D gene. V lost 2 bases, J lost 3 bases, and 2 bases lay in between. The V gene's germline CDR1 is SGHVS and CDR2 FQNEAQ. The CDR3 totals 11 residues.